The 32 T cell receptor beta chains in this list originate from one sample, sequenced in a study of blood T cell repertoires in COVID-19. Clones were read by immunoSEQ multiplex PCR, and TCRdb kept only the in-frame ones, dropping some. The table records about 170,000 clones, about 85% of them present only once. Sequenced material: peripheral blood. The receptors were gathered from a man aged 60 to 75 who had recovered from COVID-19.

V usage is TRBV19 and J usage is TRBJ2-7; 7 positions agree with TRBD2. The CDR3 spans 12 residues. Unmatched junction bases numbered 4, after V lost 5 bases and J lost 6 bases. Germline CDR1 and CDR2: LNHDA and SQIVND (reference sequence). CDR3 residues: CASSSERGEQYF. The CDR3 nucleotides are TGTGCCAGTAGTTCCGAGCGGGGCGAGCAGTACTTC.

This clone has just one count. CDR3 DNA sequence: TGTGCCAGCAGCGACCGGGTGGGACAGCACACAGATACGCAGTATTTT. Translated, it gives CASSDRVGQHTDTQYF. The chain joins TRBV11-3 to TRBJ2-3; TRBD1 agrees at 7 bases. Germline CDR1 SGHNT, CDR2 YENEEA. V dropped 5 bases and J dropped 2; count of bases not matched to a gene: 10. This CDR3 is built from 16 residues.

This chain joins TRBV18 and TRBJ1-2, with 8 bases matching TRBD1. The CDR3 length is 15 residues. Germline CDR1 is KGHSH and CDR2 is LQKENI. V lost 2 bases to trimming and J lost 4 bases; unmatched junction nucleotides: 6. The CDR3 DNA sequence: TGTGCCAGCTCACCAGGACAGGGCGGGCTCTATGGCTACACCTTC. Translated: CASSPGQGGLYGYTF. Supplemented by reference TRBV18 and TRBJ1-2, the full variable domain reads NAGVMQNPRHLVRRRGQEARLRCSPMKGHSHVYWYRQLPEEGLKFMVYLQKENIIDESGMPKERFSAEFPKEGPSILRIQQVVRGDSAAYFCASSPGQGGLYGYTFGSGTRLTVV.

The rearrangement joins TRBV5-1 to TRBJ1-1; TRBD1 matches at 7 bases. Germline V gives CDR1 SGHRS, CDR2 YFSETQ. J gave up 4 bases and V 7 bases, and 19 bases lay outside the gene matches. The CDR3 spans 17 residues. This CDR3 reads CASGWLATGSGSTEAFF. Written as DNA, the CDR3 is TGCGCCAGCGGTTGGCTGGCGACAGGGTCGGGTAGCACTGAAGCTTTCTTT.

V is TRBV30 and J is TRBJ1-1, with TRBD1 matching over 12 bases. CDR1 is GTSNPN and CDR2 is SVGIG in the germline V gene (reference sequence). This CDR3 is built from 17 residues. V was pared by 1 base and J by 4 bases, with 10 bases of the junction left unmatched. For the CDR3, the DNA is TGTGCCTGGAGTGGGGACAGGGGGCCTTCCATATCCACTGAAGCTTTCTTT. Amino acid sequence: CAWSGDRGPSISTEAFF.

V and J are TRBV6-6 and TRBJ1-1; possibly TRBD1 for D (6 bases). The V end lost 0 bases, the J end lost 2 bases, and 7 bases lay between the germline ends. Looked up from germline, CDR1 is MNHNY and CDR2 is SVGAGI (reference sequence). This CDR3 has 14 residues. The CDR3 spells CASSYSDSNTEAFF. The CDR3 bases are TGTGCCAGCAGTTACTCGGACAGTAACACTGAAGCTTTCTTT.

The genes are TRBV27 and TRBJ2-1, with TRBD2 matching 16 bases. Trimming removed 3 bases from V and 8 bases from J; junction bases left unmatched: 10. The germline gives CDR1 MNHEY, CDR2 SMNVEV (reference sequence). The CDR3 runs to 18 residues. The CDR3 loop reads CASSLRMGLAGGLDEQFF. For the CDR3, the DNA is TGTGCCAGCAGTTTGCGGATGGGACTAGCGGGGGGGCTAGATGAGCAGTTCTTC.

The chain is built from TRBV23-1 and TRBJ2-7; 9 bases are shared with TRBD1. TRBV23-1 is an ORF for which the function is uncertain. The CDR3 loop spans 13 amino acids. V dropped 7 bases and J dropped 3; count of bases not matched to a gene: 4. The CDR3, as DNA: TGCGCCAGCATAATGGACAGGGGCTACGAGCAGTACTTC. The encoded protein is CASIMDRGYEQYF.

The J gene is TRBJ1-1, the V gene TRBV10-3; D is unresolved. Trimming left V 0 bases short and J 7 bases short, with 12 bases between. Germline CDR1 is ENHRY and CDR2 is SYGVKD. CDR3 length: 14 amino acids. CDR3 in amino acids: CAISESAAGGEAFF. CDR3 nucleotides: TGTGCCATCAGTGAGTCGGCGGCGGGTGGTGAAGCTTTCTTT.

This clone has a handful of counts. The chain's CDR3 is CASSWDRTSNQPQHF. The CDR3, as DNA: TGTGCCAGCAGTTGGGACAGGACCAGCAATCAGCCCCAGCATTTT. The chain uses TRBV6-5 and TRBJ1-5, with 8 bases fitting TRBD1. Trimming took 4 bases from V and 1 from J; bases not matched to a gene: 3. Germline CDR1 and CDR2: MNHEY and SVGAGI. The CDR3 is 15 amino acids.

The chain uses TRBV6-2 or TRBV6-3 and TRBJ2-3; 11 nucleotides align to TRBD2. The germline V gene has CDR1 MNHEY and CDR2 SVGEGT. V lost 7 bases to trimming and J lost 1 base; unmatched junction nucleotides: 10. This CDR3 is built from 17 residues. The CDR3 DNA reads TGTGCCAGCATCCCCAGTAGCGGGGGGGCAGGCACAGATACGCAGTATTTT. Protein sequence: CASIPSSGGAGTDTQYF.

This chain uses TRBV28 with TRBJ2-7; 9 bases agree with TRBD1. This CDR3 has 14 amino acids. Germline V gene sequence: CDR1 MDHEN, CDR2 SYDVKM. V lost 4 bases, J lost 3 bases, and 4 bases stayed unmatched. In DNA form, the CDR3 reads TGTGCCAGCAGTTGGGGGGACAGGGTCTACGAGCAGTACTTC. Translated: CASSWGDRVYEQYF. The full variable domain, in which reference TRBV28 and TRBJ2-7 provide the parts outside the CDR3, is DVKVTQSSRYLVKRTGEKVFLECVQDMDHENMFWYRQDPGLGLRLIYFSYDVKMKEKGDIPEGYSVSREKKERFSLILESASTNQTSMYLCASSWGDRVYEQYFGPGTRLTVT.

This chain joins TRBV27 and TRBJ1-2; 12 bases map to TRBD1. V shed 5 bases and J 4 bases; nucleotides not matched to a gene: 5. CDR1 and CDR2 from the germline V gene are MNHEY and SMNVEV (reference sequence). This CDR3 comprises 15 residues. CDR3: CASSQGTGGVYGYTF. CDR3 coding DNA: TGTGCCAGCAGTCAAGGGACAGGGGGCGTCTATGGCTACACCTTC.

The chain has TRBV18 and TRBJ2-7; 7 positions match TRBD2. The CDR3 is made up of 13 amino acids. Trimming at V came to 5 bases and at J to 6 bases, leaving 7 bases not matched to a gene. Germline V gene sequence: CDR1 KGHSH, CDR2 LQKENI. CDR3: CASSFQTSFEQYF. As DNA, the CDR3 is TGTGCCAGCTCATTTCAGACTAGCTTCGAGCAGTACTTC.

This CDR3 reads CATSEAGEAEETQYF. CDR3 in DNA: TGTGCCACCAGTGAAGCGGGGGAGGCCGAAGAGACCCAGTACTTC. The rearrangement uses TRBV24-1 and TRBJ2-5; the match to TRBD2 covers 8 bases. The CDR3 loop spans 15 amino acids. Trimming removed 4 bases from V and 3 bases from J; junction bases left unmatched: 6. Germline CDR1 is KGHDR and CDR2 is SFDVKD.

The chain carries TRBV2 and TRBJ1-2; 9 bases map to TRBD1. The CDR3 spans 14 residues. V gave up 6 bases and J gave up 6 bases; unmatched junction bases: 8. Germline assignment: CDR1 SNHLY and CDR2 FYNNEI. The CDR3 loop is CASRRDRDRDGYTF. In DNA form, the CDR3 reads TGTGCCAGCAGGAGGGACAGGGACAGAGATGGCTACACCTTC.

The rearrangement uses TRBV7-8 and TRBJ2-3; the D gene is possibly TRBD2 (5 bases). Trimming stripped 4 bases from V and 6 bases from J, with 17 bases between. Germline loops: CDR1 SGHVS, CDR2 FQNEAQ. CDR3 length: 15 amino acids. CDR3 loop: CASSYAPVGSDTQYF. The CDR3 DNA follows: TGTGCCAGCAGCTACGCGCCCGTGGGGAGCGATACGCAGTATTTT.

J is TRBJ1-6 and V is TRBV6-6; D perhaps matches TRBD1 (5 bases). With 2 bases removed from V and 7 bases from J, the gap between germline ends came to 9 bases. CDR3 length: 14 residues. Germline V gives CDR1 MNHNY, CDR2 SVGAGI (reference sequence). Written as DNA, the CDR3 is TGTGCCAGCAGTTACGGGGGGTACAATTCACCCCTCCACTTT. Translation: CASSYGGYNSPLHF.

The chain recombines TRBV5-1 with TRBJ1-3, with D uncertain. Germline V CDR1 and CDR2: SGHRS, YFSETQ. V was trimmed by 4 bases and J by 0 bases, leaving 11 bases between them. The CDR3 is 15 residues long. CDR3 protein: CASSPEVASGNTIYF. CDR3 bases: TGCGCCAGCAGCCCCGAAGTAGCCTCTGGAAACACCATATATTTT.

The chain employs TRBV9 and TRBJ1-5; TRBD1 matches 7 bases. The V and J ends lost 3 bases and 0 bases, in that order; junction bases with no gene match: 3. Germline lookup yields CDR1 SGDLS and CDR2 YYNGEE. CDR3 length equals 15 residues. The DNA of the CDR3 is TGTGCCAGCAGCGGGGACAGTTATAGCAATCAGCCCCAGCATTTT. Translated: CASSGDSYSNQPQHF.

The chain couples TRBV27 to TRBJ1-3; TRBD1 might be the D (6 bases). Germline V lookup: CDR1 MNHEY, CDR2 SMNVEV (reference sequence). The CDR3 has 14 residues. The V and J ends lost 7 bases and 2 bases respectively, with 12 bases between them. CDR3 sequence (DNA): TGTGCCAGCAAGTGGACAGCAGCTGGAAACACCATATATTTT. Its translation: CASKWTAAGNTIYF.

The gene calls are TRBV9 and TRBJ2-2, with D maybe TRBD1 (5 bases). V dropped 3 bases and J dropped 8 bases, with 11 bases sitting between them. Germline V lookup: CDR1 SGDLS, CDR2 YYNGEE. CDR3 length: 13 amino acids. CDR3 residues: CASSESPGGELFF. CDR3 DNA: TGTGCCAGCAGCGAGAGCCCAGGGGGGGAGCTGTTTTTT.

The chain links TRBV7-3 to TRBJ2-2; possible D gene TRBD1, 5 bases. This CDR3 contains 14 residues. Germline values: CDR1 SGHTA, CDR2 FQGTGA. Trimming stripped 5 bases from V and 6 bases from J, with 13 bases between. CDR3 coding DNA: TGTGCCAGCAGCCAAGGGGTGGTGGCCGGGGAGCTGTTTTTT. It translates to CASSQGVVAGELFF.

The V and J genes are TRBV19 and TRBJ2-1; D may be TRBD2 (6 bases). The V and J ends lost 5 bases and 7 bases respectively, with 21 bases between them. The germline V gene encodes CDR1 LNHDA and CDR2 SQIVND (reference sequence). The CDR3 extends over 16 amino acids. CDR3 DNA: TGTGCCAGTAGTCTCCCATCGGGAGCCGACCGGAATGAGCAGTTCTTC. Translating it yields CASSLPSGADRNEQFF.

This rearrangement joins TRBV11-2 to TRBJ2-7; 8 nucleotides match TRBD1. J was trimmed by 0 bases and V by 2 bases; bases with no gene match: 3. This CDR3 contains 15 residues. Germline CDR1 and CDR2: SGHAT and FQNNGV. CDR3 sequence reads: CASSLNTGGSYEQYF. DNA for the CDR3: TGTGCCAGCAGCTTAAACACAGGGGGCTCCTACGAGCAGTACTTC.

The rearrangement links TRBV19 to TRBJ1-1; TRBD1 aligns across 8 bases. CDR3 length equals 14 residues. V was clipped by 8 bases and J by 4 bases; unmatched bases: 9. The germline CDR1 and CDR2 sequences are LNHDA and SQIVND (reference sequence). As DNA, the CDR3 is TGTGCCAGTTCACCCCTTGACAGGGGCACTGAAGCTTTCTTT. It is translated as CASSPLDRGTEAFF.

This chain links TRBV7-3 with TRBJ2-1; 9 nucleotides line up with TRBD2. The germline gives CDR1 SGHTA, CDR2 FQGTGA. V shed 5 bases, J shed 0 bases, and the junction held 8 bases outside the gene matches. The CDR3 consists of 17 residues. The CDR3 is CASSRGAGGHSYNEQFF. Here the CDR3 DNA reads TGTGCCAGCAGCCGCGGAGCGGGGGGTCACTCCTACAATGAGCAGTTCTTC.

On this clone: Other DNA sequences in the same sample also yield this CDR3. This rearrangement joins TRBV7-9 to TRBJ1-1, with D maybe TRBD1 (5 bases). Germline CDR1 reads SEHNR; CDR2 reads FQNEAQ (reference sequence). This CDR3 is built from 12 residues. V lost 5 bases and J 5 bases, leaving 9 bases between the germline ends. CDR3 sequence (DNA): TGTGCCAGCAGCATACAGGAGACTGAAGCTTTCTTT. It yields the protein CASSIQETEAFF.

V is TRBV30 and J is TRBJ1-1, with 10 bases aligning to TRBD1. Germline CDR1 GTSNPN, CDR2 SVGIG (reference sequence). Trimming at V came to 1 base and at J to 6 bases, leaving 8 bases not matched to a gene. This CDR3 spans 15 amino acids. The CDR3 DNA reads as TGTGCCTGGAGTGGAGGACAGGGGGGGATTGCTGAAGCTTTCTTT. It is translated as CAWSGGQGGIAEAFF.

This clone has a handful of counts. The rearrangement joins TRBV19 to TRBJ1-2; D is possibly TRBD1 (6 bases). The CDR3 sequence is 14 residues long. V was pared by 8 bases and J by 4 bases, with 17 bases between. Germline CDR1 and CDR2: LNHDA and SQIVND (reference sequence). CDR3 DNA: TGTGCCAGTCTTCAGGCAGGGGCCGGCTATGGCTACACCTTC. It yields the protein CASLQAGAGYGYTF.

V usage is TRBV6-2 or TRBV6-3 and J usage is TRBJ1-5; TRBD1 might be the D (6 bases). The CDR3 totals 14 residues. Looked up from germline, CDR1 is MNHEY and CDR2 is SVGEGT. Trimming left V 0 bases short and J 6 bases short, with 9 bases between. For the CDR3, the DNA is TGTGCCAGCAGTTACTCGGACAGAAGTCAGCCCCAGCATTTT. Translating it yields CASSYSDRSQPQHF.

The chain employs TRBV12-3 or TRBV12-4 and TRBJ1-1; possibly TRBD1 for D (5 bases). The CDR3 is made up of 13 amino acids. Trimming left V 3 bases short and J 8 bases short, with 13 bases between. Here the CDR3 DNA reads TGTGCCAGCAGTTTTCAGGGCAGCAGAGAAGCTTTCTTT. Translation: CASSFQGSREAFF.